The 13 T cell receptor beta chains below were found in one sample sequenced in a study of long-term antiretroviral therapy in people with HIV. The assay, immunoSEQ v3.0, was run at survey level. Clones were sequenced by immunoSEQ multiplex PCR, and TCRdb holds only the in-frame ones, with some missing. The sample includes roughly 20,000 clones, roughly 78% of them seen just once. The sample was unsorted PBMCs, taken at the start of antiretroviral therapy, before treatment. Receptors originate from a woman aged 40-49 years with HIV.

The CDR3 DNA reads TGTGCCAGCAGCTGGACAGGGGAGGATACGCAGTATTTT. This translates into CASSWTGEDTQYF. The chain couples TRBV5-6 to TRBJ2-3, with 9 bases lining up with TRBD1. The germline CDR1 and CDR2 sequences are SGHDT and YYEEEE. The trim removed 3 bases at V and 6 bases at J, leaving 2 bases unmatched. This CDR3 region has 13 residues.

CDR3 region: CASSAGAEAFF. The CDR3 nucleotides read TGTGCCAGCAGTGCGGGGGCTGAAGCTTTCTTT. The chain recombines TRBV6-5 with TRBJ1-1; TRBD1 might be the D (5 bases). Germline CDR1 and CDR2: MNHEY and SVGAGI. V lost 5 bases and J 6 bases, leaving 7 bases between the germline ends. The CDR3 loop spans 11 amino acids.

V usage is TRBV25-1 and J usage is TRBJ1-1; maybe TRBD1 (5 bases). Trimming removed 4 bases from V and 6 bases from J, with 12 bases in between. Germline assignment: CDR1 MGHDK and CDR2 SYGVNS. The CDR3 is 13 amino acids. CDR3 coding DNA: TGTGCCAGCAGTGTCAAGGGGATGGCTGAAGCTTTCTTT. This codes for CASSVKGMAEAFF.

This clone appeared once. The chain links TRBV7-2 to TRBJ2-3; 11 nucleotides line up with TRBD2. Unmatched junction bases numbered 3, after V lost 4 bases and J lost 0 bases. There are 16 residues in the CDR3. Germline CDR1 and CDR2: SGHTA and FQGNSA. The CDR3 DNA is TGTGCCAGCAGCTCCAGACTAGCGGGGAGCACAGATACGCAGTATTTT. Protein: CASSSRLAGSTDTQYF.

The chain joins TRBV4-1 to TRBJ2-7, with TRBD2 matching 8 bases. From germline, CDR1 is MGHRA and CDR2 YSYEKL. This CDR3 has 17 residues. V lost 5 bases, J lost 2 bases, and 14 bases stayed unmatched. The CDR3: CASSAGAGGIVTYEQYF. CDR3 nucleotide sequence: TGCGCCAGCAGCGCAGGGGCGGGGGGAATCGTAACCTACGAGCAGTACTTC.

This chain joins TRBV5-4 and TRBJ2-7; D is undetermined. The germline V gene encodes CDR1 SGHNT and CDR2 YYREEE (reference sequence). The CDR3 covers 15 residues. With 1 base removed from V and 5 bases from J, the gap between germline ends came to 16 bases. The CDR3 region is CASSLYARAGDEQYF. DNA for the CDR3: TGTGCCAGCAGCTTGTACGCCCGGGCTGGGGACGAGCAGTACTTC.

V usage is TRBV30 and J usage is TRBJ1-4; 10 nucleotides agree with TRBD1. The CDR3 extends over 16 amino acids. CDR1 is GTSNPN, CDR2 SVGIG, per germline (reference sequence). V dropped 5 bases and J dropped 0; count of bases not matched to a gene: 6. The CDR3 sequence: CAWSGDRGATNEKLFF. CDR3 sequence (DNA): TGTGCCTGGTCGGGGGACAGGGGTGCAACTAATGAAAAACTGTTTTTT.

V is TRBV9 and J is TRBJ1-1; TRBD1 is a possible D gene (5 bases). This CDR3 comprises 16 residues. The V end was cut by 0 bases, the J end by 0 bases, with 12 bases between. Germline V gives CDR1 SGDLS, CDR2 YYNGEE. CDR3 nucleotide sequence: TGTGCCAGCAGCGTAGGGCCCACGGGGGTGAACACTGAAGCTTTCTTT. Its translation: CASSVGPTGVNTEAFF.

The sample holds a few counts of this clone. The chain combines TRBV4-2 with TRBJ2-7; 10 bases are shared with TRBD2. The CDR3 is 16 amino acids. Germline CDR1 LGHNA, CDR2 YNFKEQ. V gave up 3 bases and J gave up 2 bases; unmatched junction bases: 7. The DNA of the CDR3 is TGTGCCAGCAGCCACCCGCTAGCGGGGGTTACCTACGAGCAGTACTTC. Its protein is CASSHPLAGVTYEQYF.

The chain joins TRBV30 to TRBJ2-7; D not resolved. This CDR3 spans 13 amino acids. The germline V and J ends were trimmed by 3 bases and 0 bases, with 9 bases remaining between them. The germline V gene encodes CDR1 GTSNPN and CDR2 SVGIG (reference sequence). The DNA of the CDR3 is TGTGCCTGGAGCCATATGTTCTCCTACGAGCAGTACTTC. Encoded protein: CAWSHMFSYEQYF. Using reference TRBV30 and TRBJ2-7 for the parts outside the CDR3, the full variable domain is SQTIHQWPATLVQPVGSPLSLECTVEGTSNPNLYWYRQAAGRGLQLLFYSVGIGQISSEVPQNLSASRPQDRQFILSSKKLLLSDSGFYLCAWSHMFSYEQYFGPGTRLTVT.

The chain links TRBV20-1 to TRBJ1-1; D is unresolved. Trimming left V 2 bases short and J 6 bases short, with 7 bases between. This CDR3 has 11 residues. Germline-derived CDR1 and CDR2 are DFQATT and SNEGSKA (reference sequence). DNA for the CDR3: TGCAGTGCTAGACGGGTTGCTGAAGCTTTCTTT. Amino acids: CSARRVAEAFF.

The chain links TRBV5-6 to TRBJ1-2; no clear D gene. Per germline, CDR1 SGHDT and CDR2 YYEEEE. This CDR3 spans 13 amino acids. With 4 bases removed from V and 6 bases from J, the gap between germline ends came to 13 bases. DNA for the CDR3: TGTGCCAGCAGCCCAGATCGTTCGGATGGCTACACCTTC. It yields the protein CASSPDRSDGYTF.

The chain is built from TRBV10-3 and TRBJ1-1; a possible D gene is TRBD1 (5 bases). The CDR3 runs 14 residues. Looked up from germline, CDR1 is ENHRY and CDR2 is SYGVKD. Between the trimmed V and J ends, which lost 2 bases and 4 bases, there was a span of 11 bases. The CDR3: CAISEGAPGTEAFF. CDR3 sequence (DNA): TGTGCCATCAGTGAGGGGGCACCGGGCACTGAAGCTTTCTTT.